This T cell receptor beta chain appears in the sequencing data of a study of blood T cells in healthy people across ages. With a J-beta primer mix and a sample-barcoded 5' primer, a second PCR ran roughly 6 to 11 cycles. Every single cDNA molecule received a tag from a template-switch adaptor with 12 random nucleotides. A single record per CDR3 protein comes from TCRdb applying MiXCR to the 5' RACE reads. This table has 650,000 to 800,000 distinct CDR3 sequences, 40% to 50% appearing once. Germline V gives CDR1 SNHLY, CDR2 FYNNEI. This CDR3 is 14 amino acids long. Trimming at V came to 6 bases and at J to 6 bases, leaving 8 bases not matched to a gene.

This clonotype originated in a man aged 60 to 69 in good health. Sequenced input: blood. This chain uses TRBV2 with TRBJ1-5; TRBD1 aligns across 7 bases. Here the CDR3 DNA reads TGTGCCAGCAGCGAAATGACAGGGCGTCAGCCCCAGCATTTT. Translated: CASSEMTGRQPQHF.